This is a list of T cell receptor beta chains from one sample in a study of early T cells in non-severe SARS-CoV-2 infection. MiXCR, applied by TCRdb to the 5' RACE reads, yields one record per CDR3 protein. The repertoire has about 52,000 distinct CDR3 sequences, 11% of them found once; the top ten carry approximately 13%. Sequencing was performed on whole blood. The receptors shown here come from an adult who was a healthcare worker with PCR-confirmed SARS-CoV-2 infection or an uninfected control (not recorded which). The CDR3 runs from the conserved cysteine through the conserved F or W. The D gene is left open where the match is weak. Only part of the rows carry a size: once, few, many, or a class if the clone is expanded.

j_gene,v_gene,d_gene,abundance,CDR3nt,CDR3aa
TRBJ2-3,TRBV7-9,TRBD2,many,TGTGCCAGCAGCGGCGGGGCGGGGGGCCCCCGATTCGGAGATACGCAGTATTTT,CASSGGAGGPRFGDTQYF
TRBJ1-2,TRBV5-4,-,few,TGTGCCAGCAGCCCGCTTGGACAACTGGGTGGCTACACCTTC,CASSPLGQLGGYTF
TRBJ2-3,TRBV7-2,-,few,TGTGCCAGCAGCTTATACGGGGTGCGCACAGATACGCAGTATTTT,CASSLYGVRTDTQYF
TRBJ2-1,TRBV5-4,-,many,TGTGCCAGCAGCCTGGGTGGTCGTGGCGGGGGCGAGCACAATGAGCAGTTCTTC,CASSLGGRGGGEHNEQFF
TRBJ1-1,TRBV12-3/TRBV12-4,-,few,TGTGCCAGCAGTAAAAGAGGGGGAGGGAACACTGAAGCTTTCTTT,CASSKRGGGNTEAFF
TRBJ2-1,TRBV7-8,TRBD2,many,TGTGCCAGCAGTTTAGGGCCAGGGGGGACTAGCGGGAGCTATGAGCAGTTCTTC,CASSLGPGGTSGSYEQFF
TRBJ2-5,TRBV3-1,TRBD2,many,TGTGCCAGCAGCCAGGCGACTAGCCCCCGAGAGACCCAGTACTTC,CASSQATSPRETQYF
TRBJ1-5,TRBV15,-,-,TGTGCCACCAGCAGAGGATCCGGCAGGGCAGGTCAGCCCCAGCATTTT,CATSRGSGRAGQPQHF
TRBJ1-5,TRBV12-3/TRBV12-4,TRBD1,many,TGTGCCAGCAGTTTACGACAGGGCCTGGGGCAGCCCCAGCATTTT,CASSLRQGLGQPQHF
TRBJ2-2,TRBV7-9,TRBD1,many,TGTGCCAGCAGTTACCCTTCCGGGACAGGGGACACCGGGGAGCTGTTTTTT,CASSYPSGTGDTGELFF
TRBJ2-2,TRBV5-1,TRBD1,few,TGCGCCAGCAGCCCGGACAGGGGAATCGGGGAGCTGTTTTTT,CASSPDRGIGELFF
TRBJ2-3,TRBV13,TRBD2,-,TGTGCCAGCAGCTTCGGGAGGGCCTTGACAGATACGCAGTATTTT,CASSFGRALTDTQYF
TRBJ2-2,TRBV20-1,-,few,TGCAGTGCTAATGGCTTCGGGTTACGTGAAAACACCGGGGAGCTGTTTTTT,CSANGFGLRENTGELFF
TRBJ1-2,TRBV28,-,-,TGTGCCAGCAGTTTCGGATTCTATGGCTACACCTTC,CASSFGFYGYTF
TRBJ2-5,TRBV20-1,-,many,TGCAGTGTTGGAAAGGGGATGCCGGACCAAGAGACCCAGTACTTC,CSVGKGMPDQETQYF
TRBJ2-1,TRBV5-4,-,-,TGTGCCAGCAGTCCGGGGCCCCATGGTAATGAGCAGTTCTTC,CASSPGPHGNEQFF
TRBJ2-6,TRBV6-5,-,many,TGTGCCAGCAGCCGCACGGAGGGAGGGGCCAACGTCCTGACTTTC,CASSRTEGGANVLTF
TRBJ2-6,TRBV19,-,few,TGTGCCAGGGACGGCCGCTCTGGGGCCAACGTCCTGACTTTC,CARDGRSGANVLTF
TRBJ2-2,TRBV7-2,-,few,TGTGCCAGCAGCTGGGGCCAAACCGGGGAGCTGTTTTTT,CASSWGQTGELFF
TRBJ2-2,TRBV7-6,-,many,TGTGCCAGCAGGCCGCGGTGGAACACCGGGGAGCTGTTTTTT,CASRPRWNTGELFF
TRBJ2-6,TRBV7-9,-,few,TGTGCCAGCAGCTTTTACAGTTTGAGCTCTGGGGCCAACGTCCTGACTTTC,CASSFYSLSSGANVLTF
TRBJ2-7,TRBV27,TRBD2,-,TGTGCCAGCAGTTTAGGAGCGGGAGTAAAGCAGTACTTC,CASSLGAGVKQYF
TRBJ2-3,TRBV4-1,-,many,TGCGCCAGCAGCCAATACTCAGGGGGGACGACCCGCACAGATACGCAGTATTTT,CASSQYSGGTTRTDTQYF
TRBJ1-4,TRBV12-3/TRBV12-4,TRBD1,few,TGTGCCAGCAGCTTTGACAGGGCTGGAGAAAAACTGTTTTTT,CASSFDRAGEKLFF
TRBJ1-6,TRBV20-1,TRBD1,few,TGCAGTGCTGGGGGGGGACAGGGAAATTCACCCCTCCACTTT,CSAGGGQGNSPLHF
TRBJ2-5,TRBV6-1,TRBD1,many,TGTGCCAGCTCGAGGGACAGGGTGGAGACCCAGTACTTC,CASSRDRVETQYF
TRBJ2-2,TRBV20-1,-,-,TGCAGTGCTAGAAGCACCGGGGAGCCTTTTTTT,CSARSTGEPFF
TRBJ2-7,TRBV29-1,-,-,TGCAGCGTTGTACAGGACATTTACGAGCAGTACTTC,CSVVQDIYEQYF
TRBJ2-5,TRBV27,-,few,TGTGCCAGCAGTAGGGCTGACGGATACCAAGAGACCCAGTACTTC,CASSRADGYQETQYF
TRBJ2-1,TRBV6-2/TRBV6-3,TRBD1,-,TGTGCCAGCAGTAGGATGACAGGGCTTCTTCACAATGAGCAGTTCTTC,CASSRMTGLLHNEQFF
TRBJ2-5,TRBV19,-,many,TGTGCCAACCTTACCTACCCTCCCCCAGCGTGTTATGAGGAGACCCAGTACTTC,CANLTYPPPACYEETQYF
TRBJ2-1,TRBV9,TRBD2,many,TGTGCCAGCAGCGACGGGACTAGCGGGAGCAGGTACAATGAGCAGTTCTTC,CASSDGTSGSRYNEQFF
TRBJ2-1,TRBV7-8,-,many,TGTGCCAGCAGCTTTCTAGGATCAGGTGACAATGAGCAGTTCTTC,CASSFLGSGDNEQFF
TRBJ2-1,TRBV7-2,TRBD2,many,TGTGCCAGCAGCCTAGTACCTAGACTAGCGGGAGGTGTTGGTAGGGATGAGCAGTTCTTC,CASSLVPRLAGGVGRDEQFF
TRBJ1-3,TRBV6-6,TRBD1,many,TGTGCCAGCAGTTACAATAGGGACAGCGCTTCATACTCTGGAAACACCATATATTTT,CASSYNRDSASYSGNTIYF
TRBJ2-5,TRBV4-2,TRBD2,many,TGTGCCAGCAGCCAAGCTAGCGGGGTACAAGAGACCCAGTACTTC,CASSQASGVQETQYF
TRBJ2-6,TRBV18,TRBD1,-,TGTGCCAGCTCACGGGACAGACCCTCTGGGGCCAACGTCCTGACTTTC,CASSRDRPSGANVLTF
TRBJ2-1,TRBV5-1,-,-,TGCGCCAGCAGCACACCACTCTCCCAATACCCCAGGGGTGGTGAGCAGTTCTTC,CASSTPLSQYPRGGEQFF
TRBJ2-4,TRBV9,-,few,TGTGCCAGCACCAAAGAAGGGATGGCCAAAAACATTCAGTACTTC,CASTKEGMAKNIQYF
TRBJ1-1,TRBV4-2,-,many,TGTGCCAGCAGCCAAGACCCGAACACTGAAGCTTTCTTT,CASSQDPNTEAFF
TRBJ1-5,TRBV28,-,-,TGTGCCAGCAGCCCATTTACGGATGGAGGATGGCAGCATTTT,CASSPFTDGGWQHF
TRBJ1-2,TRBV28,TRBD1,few,TGTGCCAGCAGTCGAACCTCAGGGGGCGTCTATGGCTACACCTTC,CASSRTSGGVYGYTF
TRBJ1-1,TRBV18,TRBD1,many,TGTGCCAGCTCGCCCGACAGGGGGGACACTGAAGCTTTCTTT,CASSPDRGDTEAFF
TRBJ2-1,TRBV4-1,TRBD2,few,TGCGCCAGCAGCCAAGAGTCGGGGGGGCTCCCTTTTTTCAATGAGCAGTTCTTC,CASSQESGGLPFFNEQFF
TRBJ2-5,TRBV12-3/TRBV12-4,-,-,TGTGCCAGCAGTTTATCGGGAGAACGGTGGGAGACCCAGTACTTC,CASSLSGERWETQYF
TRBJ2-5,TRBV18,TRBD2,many,TGTGCCAGCTCACCAGGGCTAGCGGGGAGACAAGAGACCCAGTACTTC,CASSPGLAGRQETQYF
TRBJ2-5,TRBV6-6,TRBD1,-,TGTGCCAGCAGTCTTCGGGACAGGCCTTGGGAGACCCAGTACTTC,CASSLRDRPWETQYF
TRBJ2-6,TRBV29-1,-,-,TGCAGCGTTTCCGGCGTTTCTGGGGCCAACGTCCTGACTTTC,CSVSGVSGANVLTF
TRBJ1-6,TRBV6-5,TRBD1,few,TGTGCCAGCAGTTACAGGACAGGGGTTGGCTCACCCCTCCACTTT,CASSYRTGVGSPLHF
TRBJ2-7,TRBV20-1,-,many,TGCAGTGCTAGAGATGACAAGGAGGAGCAGTACTTC,CSARDDKEEQYF
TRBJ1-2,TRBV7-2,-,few,TGTGCCAGCAGCTTAAATGTATATGGCTACACCTTC,CASSLNVYGYTF
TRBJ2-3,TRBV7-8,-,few,TGTGCCAGCAGCCGTGGACCCCGGGGGAGAGATACGCAGTATTTT,CASSRGPRGRDTQYF
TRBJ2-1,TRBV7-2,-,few,TGTGCCAGCAGCCTCAGTCCAGCGGACAATGAGCAGTTCTTC,CASSLSPADNEQFF
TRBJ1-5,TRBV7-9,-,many,TGTGCCAGCAGCTTAAAGCTTTATAGCAATCAGCCCCAGCATTTT,CASSLKLYSNQPQHF
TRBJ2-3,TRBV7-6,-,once,TGTGCCAGCAGCTTGGAGTCTAGCACAGATACGCAGTATTTT,CASSLESSTDTQYF
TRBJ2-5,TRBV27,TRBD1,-,TGTGCCAGAACCGGGACAGACGGTTACCAAGAGACCCAGTACTTC,CARTGTDGYQETQYF
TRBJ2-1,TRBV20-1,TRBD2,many,TGCAGTGCTCCACCTAGCGGGACGGTTGTACATGAGCAGTTCTTC,CSAPPSGTVVHEQFF
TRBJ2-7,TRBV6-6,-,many,TGTGCCAGCAGTTCCAGAGGGAGTCCCGAGTCGACCCACGAGCAGTACTTC,CASSSRGSPESTHEQYF
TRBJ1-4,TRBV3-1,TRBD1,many,TGTGCCAGCAGCCGGAGACAGGGCGGGGAAAAACTGTTTTTT,CASSRRQGGEKLFF